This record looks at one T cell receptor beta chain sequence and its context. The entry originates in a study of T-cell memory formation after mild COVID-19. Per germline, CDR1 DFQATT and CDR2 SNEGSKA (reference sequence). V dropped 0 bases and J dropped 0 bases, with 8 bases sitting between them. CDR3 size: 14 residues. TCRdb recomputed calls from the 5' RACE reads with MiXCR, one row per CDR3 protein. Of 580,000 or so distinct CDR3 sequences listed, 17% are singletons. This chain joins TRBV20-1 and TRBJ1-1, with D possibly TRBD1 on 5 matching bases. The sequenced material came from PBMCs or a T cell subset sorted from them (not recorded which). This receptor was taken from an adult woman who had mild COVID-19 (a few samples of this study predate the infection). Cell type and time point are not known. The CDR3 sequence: CSARDRGLNTEAFF. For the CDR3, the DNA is TGCAGTGCTAGAGATCGGGGCCTGAACACTGAAGCTTTCTTT.